Here is one TCR beta chain with its context. After removal of 7 bases from V and 8 bases from J, the junction contained 13 bases not matched to a gene. There are 15 residues in the CDR3. Germline CDR1 reads SNHLY; CDR2 reads FYNNEI. The PCR made use of 60 Vbeta and 13 Jbeta primers. TCRdb's copy holds only in-frame clones and misses some; the assay was immunoSEQ multiplex PCR. The repertoire holds approximately 220,000 clones, with approximately 80% as singletons. These data are taken from a study of cytomegalovirus exposure and HLA in healthy donors. The source is a man aged 30 to 45 in good health and CMV-seronegative. Sequencing was carried out using PBMCs. The chain has TRBV2 and TRBJ1-4, with TRBD1 matching over 7 bases. The CDR3 nucleotides are TGTGCCAGCACTCGCGACAGGGCGCGGCAAGAAAAACTGTTTTTT. It translates to CASTRDRARQEKLFF.